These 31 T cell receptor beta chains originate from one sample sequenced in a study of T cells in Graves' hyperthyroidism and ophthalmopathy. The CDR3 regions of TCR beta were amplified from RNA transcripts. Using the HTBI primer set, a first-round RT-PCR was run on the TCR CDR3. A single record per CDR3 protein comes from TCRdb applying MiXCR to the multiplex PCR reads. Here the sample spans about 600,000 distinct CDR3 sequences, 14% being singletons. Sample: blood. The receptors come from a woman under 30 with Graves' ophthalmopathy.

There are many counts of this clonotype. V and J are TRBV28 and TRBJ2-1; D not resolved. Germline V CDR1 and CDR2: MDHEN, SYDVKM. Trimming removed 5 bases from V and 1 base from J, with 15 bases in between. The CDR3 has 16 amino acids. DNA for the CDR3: TGTGCCAGCAGTCTTGGGTGGAAGAGGTCCTACAATGAGCAGTTCTTC. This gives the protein CASSLGWKRSYNEQFF. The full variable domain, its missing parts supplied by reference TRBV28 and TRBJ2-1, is DVKVTQSSRYLVKRTGEKVFLECVQDMDHENMFWYRQDPGLGLRLIYFSYDVKMKEKGDIPEGYSVSREKKERFSLILESASTNQTSMYLCASSLGWKRSYNEQFFGPGTRLTVL.

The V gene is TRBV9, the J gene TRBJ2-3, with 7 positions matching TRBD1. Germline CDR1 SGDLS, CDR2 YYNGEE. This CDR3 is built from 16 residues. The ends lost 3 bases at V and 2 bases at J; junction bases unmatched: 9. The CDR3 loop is CASSGPTGTSTDTQYF. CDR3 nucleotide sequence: TGTGCCAGCAGCGGCCCGACAGGGACCTCCACAGATACGCAGTATTTT.

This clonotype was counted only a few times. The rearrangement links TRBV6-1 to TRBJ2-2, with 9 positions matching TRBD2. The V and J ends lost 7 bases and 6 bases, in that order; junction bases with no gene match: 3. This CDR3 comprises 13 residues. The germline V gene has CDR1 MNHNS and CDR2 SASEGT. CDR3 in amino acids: CASTVAGAGELFF. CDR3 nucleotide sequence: TGTGCCAGCACCGTAGCGGGAGCCGGGGAGCTGTTTTTT.

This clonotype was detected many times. CDR3 region: CASSFRGNTIYF. CDR3 coding DNA: TGTGCCAGCAGTTTCAGGGGAAACACCATATATTTT. The V gene is TRBV12-3 or TRBV12-4, the J gene TRBJ1-3; D not resolved. Trimming took off 3 bases at V and 4 bases at J, with 4 bases between the two ends. The CDR3 sequence is 12 residues long.

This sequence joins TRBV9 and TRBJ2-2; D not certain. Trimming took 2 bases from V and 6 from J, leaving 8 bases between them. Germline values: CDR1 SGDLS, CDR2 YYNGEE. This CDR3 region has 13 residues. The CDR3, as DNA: TGTGCCAGCAGCGTGGGTGTCGCCGGGGAGCTGTTTTTT. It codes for CASSVGVAGELFF.

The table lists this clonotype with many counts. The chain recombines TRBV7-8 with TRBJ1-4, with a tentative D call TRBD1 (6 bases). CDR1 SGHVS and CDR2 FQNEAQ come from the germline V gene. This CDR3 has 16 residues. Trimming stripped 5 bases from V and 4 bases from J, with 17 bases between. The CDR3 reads CASSTHRAGGNEKLFF. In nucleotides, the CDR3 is TGTGCCAGCAGCACGCACAGGGCTGGCGGTAATGAAAAACTGTTTTTT.

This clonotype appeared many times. The CDR3 coding sequence is TGTGCCAGCAGCTCCGGGACTAGCCGCTACAATGAGCAGTTCTTC. It translates to CASSSGTSRYNEQFF. The rearrangement uses TRBV7-9 and TRBJ2-1, with TRBD2 matching 9 bases. The CDR3 loop spans 15 amino acids. Germline V CDR1 and CDR2: SEHNR, FQNEAQ (reference sequence). V shed 4 bases and J 3 bases; nucleotides not matched to a gene: 4.

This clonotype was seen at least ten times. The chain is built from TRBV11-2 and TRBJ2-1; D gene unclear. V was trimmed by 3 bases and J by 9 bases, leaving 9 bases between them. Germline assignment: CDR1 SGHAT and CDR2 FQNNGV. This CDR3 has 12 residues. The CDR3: CASSFKETEQFF. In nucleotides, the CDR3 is TGTGCCAGCAGCTTTAAAGAGACTGAGCAGTTCTTC.

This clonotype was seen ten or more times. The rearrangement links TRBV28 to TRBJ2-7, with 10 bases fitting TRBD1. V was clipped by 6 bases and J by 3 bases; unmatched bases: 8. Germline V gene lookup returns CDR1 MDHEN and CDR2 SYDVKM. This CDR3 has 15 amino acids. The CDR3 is CASRNPGQGLYEQYF. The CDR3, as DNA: TGTGCCAGCAGAAACCCGGGACAGGGGCTCTACGAGCAGTACTTC.

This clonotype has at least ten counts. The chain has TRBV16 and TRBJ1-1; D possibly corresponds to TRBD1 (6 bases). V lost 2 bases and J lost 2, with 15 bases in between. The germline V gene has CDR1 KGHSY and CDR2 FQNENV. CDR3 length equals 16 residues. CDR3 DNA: TGTGCCAGCAGCCAACGTCAAAGGACAGCCAACACTGAAGCTTTCTTT. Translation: CASSQRQRTANTEAFF.

The CDR3 DNA follows: TGTGCCAGCAGTGAATGGTCAGGGGATAATCAGCCCCAGCATTTT. This gives the protein CASSEWSGDNQPQHF. The V call is TRBV25-1, the J call TRBJ1-5; D possibly corresponds to TRBD1 (6 bases). Germline V lookup: CDR1 MGHDK, CDR2 SYGVNS. This CDR3 has 15 amino acids. The V and J ends lost 1 base and 4 bases respectively, with 11 bases between them.

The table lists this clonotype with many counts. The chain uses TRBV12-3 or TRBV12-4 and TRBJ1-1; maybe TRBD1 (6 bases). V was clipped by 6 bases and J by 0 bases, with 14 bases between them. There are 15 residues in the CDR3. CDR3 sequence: CASRPRRGVNTEAFF. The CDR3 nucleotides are TGTGCCAGCAGGCCCAGGAGGGGGGTGAACACTGAAGCTTTCTTT.

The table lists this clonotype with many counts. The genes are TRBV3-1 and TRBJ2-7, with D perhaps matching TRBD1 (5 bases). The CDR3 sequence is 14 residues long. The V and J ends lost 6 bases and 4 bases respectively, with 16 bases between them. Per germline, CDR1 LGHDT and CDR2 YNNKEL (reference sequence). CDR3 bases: TGTGCCAGCAGACAGGCAAGAACCTCTTACGAGCAGTACTTC. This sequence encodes CASRQARTSYEQYF.

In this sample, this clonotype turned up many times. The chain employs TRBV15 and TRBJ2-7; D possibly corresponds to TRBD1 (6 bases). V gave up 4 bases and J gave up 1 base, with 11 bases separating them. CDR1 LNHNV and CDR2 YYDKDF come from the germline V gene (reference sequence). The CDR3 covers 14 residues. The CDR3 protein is CATSITGRSYEQYF. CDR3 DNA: TGTGCCACCAGCATAACAGGGAGATCCTACGAGCAGTACTTC.

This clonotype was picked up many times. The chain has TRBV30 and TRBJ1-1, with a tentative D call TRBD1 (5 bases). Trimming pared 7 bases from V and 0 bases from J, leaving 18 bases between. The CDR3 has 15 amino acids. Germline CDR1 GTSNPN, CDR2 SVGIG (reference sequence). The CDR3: CASAQVWPMNTEAFF. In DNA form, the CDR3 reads TGTGCCTCTGCACAGGTTTGGCCTATGAACACTGAAGCTTTCTTT.

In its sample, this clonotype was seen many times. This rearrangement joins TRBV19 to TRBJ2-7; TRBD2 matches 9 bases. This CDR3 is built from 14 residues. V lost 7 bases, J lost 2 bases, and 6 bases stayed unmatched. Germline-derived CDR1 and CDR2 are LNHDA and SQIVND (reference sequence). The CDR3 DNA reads TGTGCCAGTACCAGTAGCGGGAGTGCCTACGAGCAGTACTTC. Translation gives CASTSSGSAYEQYF. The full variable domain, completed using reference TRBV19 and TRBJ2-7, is DGGITQSPKYLFRKEGQNVTLSCEQNLNHDAMYWYRQDPGQGLRLIYYSQIVNDFQKGDIAEGYSVSREKKESFPLTVTSAQKNPTAFYLCASTSSGSAYEQYFGPGTRLTVT.

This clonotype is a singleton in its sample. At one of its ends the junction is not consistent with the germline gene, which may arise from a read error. The CDR3 reads CASESGQGATNTEASF. In DNA, the CDR3 is TGTGCCAGCGAGAGCGGACAGGGGGCTACGAACACTGAAGCTTCCTTT. This chain joins TRBV28 and TRBJ1-1; 11 nucleotides line up with TRBD1. The CDR3 is 16 residues long. Germline V CDR1 and CDR2: MDHEN, SYDVKM.

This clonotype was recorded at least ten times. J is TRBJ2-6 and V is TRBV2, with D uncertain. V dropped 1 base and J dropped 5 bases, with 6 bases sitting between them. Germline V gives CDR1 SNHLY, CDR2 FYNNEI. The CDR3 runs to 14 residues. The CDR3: CASSEGGWANVLTF. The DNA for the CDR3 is TGTGCCAGCAGTGAAGGAGGCTGGGCCAACGTCCTGACTTTC.

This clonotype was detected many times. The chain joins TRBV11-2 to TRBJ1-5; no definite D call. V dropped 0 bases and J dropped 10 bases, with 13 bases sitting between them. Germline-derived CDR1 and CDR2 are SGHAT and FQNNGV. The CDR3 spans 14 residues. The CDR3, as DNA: TGTGCCAGCAGCTTAGACCCCCTGAGGGCTCCCCAGCATTTT. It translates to CASSLDPLRAPQHF.

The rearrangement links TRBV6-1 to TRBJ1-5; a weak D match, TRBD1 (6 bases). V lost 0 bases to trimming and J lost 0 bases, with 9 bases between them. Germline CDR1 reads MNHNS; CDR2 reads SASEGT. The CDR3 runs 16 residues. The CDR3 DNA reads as TGTGCCAGCAGTGAAGCCGCAGGGGTTAGCAATCAGCCCCAGCATTTT. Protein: CASSEAAGVSNQPQHF.

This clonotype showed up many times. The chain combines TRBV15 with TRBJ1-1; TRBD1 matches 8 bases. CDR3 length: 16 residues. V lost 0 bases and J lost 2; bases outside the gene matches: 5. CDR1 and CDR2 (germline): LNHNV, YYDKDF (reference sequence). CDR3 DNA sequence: TGTGCCACCAGCAGAGACAGGGGGCGGTTTAACACTGAAGCTTTCTTT. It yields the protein CATSRDRGRFNTEAFF.

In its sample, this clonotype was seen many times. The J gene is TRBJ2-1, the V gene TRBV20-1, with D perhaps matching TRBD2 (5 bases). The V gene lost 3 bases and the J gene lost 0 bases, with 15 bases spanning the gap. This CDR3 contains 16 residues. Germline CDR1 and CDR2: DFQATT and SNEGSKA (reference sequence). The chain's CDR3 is CSARSARESSYNEQFF. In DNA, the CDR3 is TGCAGTGCTAGGAGTGCGAGGGAGTCCTCCTACAATGAGCAGTTCTTC.

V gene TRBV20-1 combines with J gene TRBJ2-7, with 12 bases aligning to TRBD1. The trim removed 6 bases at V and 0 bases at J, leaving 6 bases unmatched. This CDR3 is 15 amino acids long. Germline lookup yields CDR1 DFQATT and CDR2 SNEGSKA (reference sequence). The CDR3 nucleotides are TGCAGTGCCTCGGGACAGGGGGCGGGCTCCTACGAGCAGTACTTC. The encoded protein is CSASGQGAGSYEQYF.

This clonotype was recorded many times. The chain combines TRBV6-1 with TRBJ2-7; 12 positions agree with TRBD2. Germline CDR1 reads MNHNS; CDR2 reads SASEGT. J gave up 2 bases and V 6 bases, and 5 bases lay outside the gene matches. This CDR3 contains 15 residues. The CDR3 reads CASRQGLAGAYEQYF. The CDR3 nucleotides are TGTGCCAGCAGGCAGGGACTAGCGGGTGCCTACGAGCAGTACTTC.

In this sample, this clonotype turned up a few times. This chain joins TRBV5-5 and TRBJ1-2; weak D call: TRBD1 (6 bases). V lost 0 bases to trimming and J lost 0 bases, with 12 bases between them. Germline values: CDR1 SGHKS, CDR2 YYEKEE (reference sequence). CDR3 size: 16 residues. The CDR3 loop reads CASSLGTAHTNYGYTF. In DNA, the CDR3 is TGTGCCAGCAGCTTGGGGACAGCCCATACTAACTATGGCTACACCTTC.

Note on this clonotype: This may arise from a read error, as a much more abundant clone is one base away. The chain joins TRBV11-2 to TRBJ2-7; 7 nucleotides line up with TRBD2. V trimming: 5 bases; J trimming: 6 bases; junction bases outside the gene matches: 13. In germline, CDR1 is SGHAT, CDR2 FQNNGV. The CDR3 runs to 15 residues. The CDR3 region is CASSPTGRETREQYF. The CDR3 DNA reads TGTGCCAGCAGCCCCACGGGGCGGGAGACGCGCGAGCAGTACTTC.

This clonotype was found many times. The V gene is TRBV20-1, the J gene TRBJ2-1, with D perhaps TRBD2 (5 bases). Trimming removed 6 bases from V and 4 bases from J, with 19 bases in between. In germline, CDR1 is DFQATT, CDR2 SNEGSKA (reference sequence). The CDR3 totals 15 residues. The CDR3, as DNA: TGCAGTGCCCAAAAAATGGGCGGGCTTTACAATGAGCAGTTCTTC. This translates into CSAQKMGGLYNEQFF.

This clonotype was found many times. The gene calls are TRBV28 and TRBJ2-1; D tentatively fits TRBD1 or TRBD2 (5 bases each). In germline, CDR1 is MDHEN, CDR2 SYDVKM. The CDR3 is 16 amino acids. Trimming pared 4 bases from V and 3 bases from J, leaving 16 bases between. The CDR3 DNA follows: TGTGCCAGCAGTTCCCCTTCCGGGACGGGCTACAATGAGCAGTTCTTC. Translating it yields CASSSPSGTGYNEQFF. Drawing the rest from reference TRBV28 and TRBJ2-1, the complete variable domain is DVKVTQSSRYLVKRTGEKVFLECVQDMDHENMFWYRQDPGLGLRLIYFSYDVKMKEKGDIPEGYSVSREKKERFSLILESASTNQTSMYLCASSSPSGTGYNEQFFGPGTRLTVL.

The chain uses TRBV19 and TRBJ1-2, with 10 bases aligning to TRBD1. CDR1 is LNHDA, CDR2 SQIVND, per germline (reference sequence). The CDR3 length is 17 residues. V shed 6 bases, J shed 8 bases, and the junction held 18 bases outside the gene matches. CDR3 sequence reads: CASSRRQGAKGAYGYTF. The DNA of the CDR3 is TGTGCCAGTAGCCGGAGACAGGGGGCGAAAGGGGCCTACGGCTACACCTTC.

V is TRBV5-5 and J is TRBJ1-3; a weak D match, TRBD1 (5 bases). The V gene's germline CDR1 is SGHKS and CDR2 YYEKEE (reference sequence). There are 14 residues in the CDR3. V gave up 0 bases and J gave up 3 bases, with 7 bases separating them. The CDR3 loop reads CASSLEGLGNTIYF. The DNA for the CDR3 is TGTGCCAGCAGCTTGGAGGGGCTTGGAAACACCATATATTTT.

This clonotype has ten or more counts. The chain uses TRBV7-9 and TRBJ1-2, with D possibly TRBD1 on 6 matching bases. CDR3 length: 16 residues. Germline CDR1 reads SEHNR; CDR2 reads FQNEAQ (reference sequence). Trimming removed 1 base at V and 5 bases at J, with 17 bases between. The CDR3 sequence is CASSLDGGPSEYGYTF. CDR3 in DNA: TGTGCCAGCAGCTTAGACGGGGGCCCGTCCGAATATGGCTACACCTTC.